This T cell receptor beta chain was found in a study of cytomegalovirus exposure and HLA in healthy donors. Study-level results: Prior analysis indicated that the majority of TCR beta V segments exhibited productivity approximately 87% or approximately 30% of the time.

This PCR relied on a set of 60 Vbeta primers and 13 Jbeta primers. TCRdb keeps only in-frame clones here, not all; method: immunoSEQ multiplex PCR. The sample lists approximately 140,000 clones, 65% to 80% occurring once. Regarding this clone: Its antigen is currently unknown.

Trimming removed 7 bases at V and 1 base at J, with 13 bases between. The germline gives CDR1 LNHDA, CDR2 SQIVND (reference sequence). The CDR3 covers 14 residues. Sequencing input: PBMCs. The sequence was obtained from a man aged 40-49 years in good health and CMV-seropositive. The gene calls are TRBV19 and TRBJ1-1; unclear D gene. The CDR3 DNA follows: TGTGCCAGTACCACGGGGATGGAGAACACTGAAGCTTTCTTT. This sequence encodes CASTTGMENTEAFF.